This T cell receptor (beta chain) was identified in a study of PD-L1 blockade in urothelial cancer. Whole-study context: Researchers found blood samples held a median of approximately 150,000 T cells.

Study-wide findings and caveats: Prediction of better survival came from below-median pretreatment blood TCR clonality.

Locally advanced or metastatic urothelial carcinoma affected the patients. Turning to this clone: What it binds is not known.

PCRs were each spiked with synthetic TCR analog templates. Here immunoSEQ multiplex PCR was the method, and the copy in TCRdb shows in-frame clones only, minus some. Of 35,000 to 50,000 clones in the sample, more than 70% were seen once. Germline loops: CDR1 KGHSH, CDR2 LQKENI. The CDR3 contains 13 residues. V gave up 3 bases and J gave up 8 bases, with 11 bases separating them. This clonotype was sampled from a woman aged 60-70 years with urothelial cancer. The source material was PBMCs, sampled around atezolizumab (anti-PD-L1) treatment. The chain links TRBV18 to TRBJ2-1; the D is unclear. The CDR3 loop is CASSPSLRDEQFF. CDR3 nucleotides: TGTGCCAGCTCACCCTCGCTTCGGGATGAGCAGTTCTTC.